This TCR beta chain was recorded in a study of neurological immune-mediated disorders. Documented time point: longitudinal time-point 2. As for this clonotype: Its antigen is currently unknown. An end of the junction differs from the germline gene, which may be a read error.

The cDNA was synthesized by means of template-switch 5'RACE, which was carried out with 10-nucleotide random UMIs. TCRdb redid the calling of the 5' RACE reads with MiXCR, one entry per CDR3 protein. Of tens of thousands of distinct CDR3 sequences in the sample, over 10% were seen once. Study-level results: Private repertoires in all groups were suggested by the finding that expanded clones across subjects shared no CDR3 amino acid sequences. TCR clonal expansion peaked in HTLV-1-associated myelopathy patients and was lowest in multiple sclerosis patients.

The clonotype was recovered from a female donor with HTLV-1-associated myelopathy (HAM/TSP). Sequencing used PBMCs.

The CDR3 sequence: CASSLGGKGTDTQYF. The CDR3 region has the DNA TGTGCCAGTAGTTTGGGGGGCAAGGGAACGGATACGCAGTATTTT. The V and J genes are TRBV28 and TRBJ2-3; either TRBD1 or TRBD2 may fit D (6 bases each). Germline CDR1 and CDR2: MDHEN and SYDVKM. This CDR3 comprises 15 residues.